The TCR beta chain under discussion was sequenced for a study of patients and donors after allogeneic stem cell transplantation. TCRdb processed the RT-PCR reads anew with MiXCR; each CDR3 protein has one entry. The sample lists tens of thousands of distinct CDR3 sequences; less than 30% were seen once. Sequenced: blood, either unsorted or a sorted T cell fraction (not recorded which). The TCR comes from a human donor who was either an allogeneic HSCT recipient or a stem cell or donor lymphocyte infusion donor (not recorded which). It is not recorded whose cells these are; they may come from a transplant donor.

CDR3 protein: CASSPWEGTDTQYF. CDR3 DNA: TGCGCCAGCAGCCCGTGGGAAGGCACAGATACGCAGTATTTT. The chain employs TRBV5-1 and TRBJ2-3, with D unresolved. Per the germline V gene, CDR1 is SGHRS and CDR2 is YFSETQ. The CDR3 is made up of 14 amino acids. V lost 4 bases to trimming and J lost 1 base, with 10 bases between them.